The rows below give T cell receptor beta chains drawn from one sample of a study of control samples from healthy donors and cancer patients. Only in-frame clones appear in the TCRdb table, and some are missing; sequencing was by immunoSEQ multiplex PCR. The table has about 85,000 clones, just over 90% seen once. Sequencing was carried out using blood. These receptors all stem from a woman aged 18 to 35 in good health. The CDR3 runs from the conserved cysteine through the conserved F or W.

TRBJ1-2,TRBV5-4,13,CASSLEKEGGYTF
TRBJ2-1,TRBV3-1/TRBV3-2,15,CASRGRDGGTDEQFF
TRBJ2-5,TRBV18,16,CASSPKEQGRLETQYF
TRBJ1-3,TRBV21-1,16,CASSKGRFHSGNTIYF
TRBJ1-3,TRBV10-3,17,CAISDPTGGRSGNTIYF
TRBJ1-2,TRBV12-5,18,CASGSHTISRGGGYGYTF
TRBJ1-1,TRBV19,14,CASSYGGGNTEAFF
TRBJ1-2,TRBV2,14,CASSDLVGPYGYTF
TRBJ2-7,TRBV3-1/TRBV3-2,14,CASSQGPTSYEQYF
TRBJ1-5,TRBV3-1/TRBV3-2,14,CASSRQGSSQPQHF
TRBJ1-1,TRBV9,15,CASSRQGAMNTEAFF
TRBJ1-5,TRBV6-4,17,CASSDNPKGESNQPQHF
TRBJ2-1,TRBV5-4,18,CASSPPGTSGGAMHEQFF
TRBJ2-5,TRBV2,15,CAERGDGGAEETQYF
TRBJ2-7,TRBV2,11,CASRDSYEQYF
TRBJ1-1,TRBV12-5,14,CASETDGKNTEAFF
TRBJ1-1,TRBV18,14,CASSPRQGNTEAFF
TRBJ1-6,TRBV27,13,CASSLSGQADLHF
TRBJ2-1,TRBV15,12,CATRHRGNEQFF
TRBJ1-3,TRBV27,16,CASSLLWDTITNTIYF
TRBJ2-1,TRBV7-3,16,CASSLIGGSNYNEQFF
TRBJ2-5,TRBV2,14,CASSEDAGRETQYF
TRBJ1-1,TRBV11-2,16,CASSFPSGTQRTEAFF
TRBJ1-2,TRBV7-3,14,CASSLDPGTDGYTF
TRBJ2-7,TRBV9,13,CASSVRRDSEQYF
TRBJ1-3,TRBV5-1,16,CASSLLKHDTGNTIYF
TRBJ2-7,TRBV6-1,15,CASSERQGESYEQYF